The next 3 T cell receptor beta chains were all read from a single sample in a study of blood T cell repertoires in COVID-19. Profiled with immunoSEQ multiplex PCR; TCRdb holds only in-frame clones, not every one. The repertoire consists of over 85,000 clones, with roughly 90% occurring once and the leading ten covering 4% to 4.5%. Sequenced input: peripheral blood. These receptors came from a human donor with COVID-19, enrolled during active disease. The donor label of this sample is uncertain.

The chain carries TRBV25-1 and TRBJ2-7; 8 nucleotides match TRBD1. The CDR3 length is 16 residues. V shed 3 bases, J shed 4 bases, and the junction held 11 bases outside the gene matches. Germline loops: CDR1 MGHDK, CDR2 SYGVNS. In nucleotides, the CDR3 is TGTGCCAGCAGTGACCCCGACAGGGGCACCCCATACGAGCAGTACTTC. It encodes CASSDPDRGTPYEQYF.

The chain is built from TRBV3-1 (or the pseudogene TRBV3-2) and TRBJ2-7, with a weak D call TRBD2 (5 bases). This CDR3 is 12 amino acids long. Germline values: CDR1 LGHDT, CDR2 YNNKEL (reference sequence). Trimming removed 1 base at V and 4 bases at J, with 5 bases between. The CDR3, as DNA: TGTGCCAGCAGCCAAGGCGGGTACGAGCAGTACTTC. It encodes CASSQGGYEQYF.

The rearrangement links TRBV7-8 to TRBJ2-7; 8 bases line up with TRBD1. The germline V gene has CDR1 SGHVS and CDR2 FQNEAQ. The V and J ends lost 3 bases and 7 bases, in that order; junction bases with no gene match: 8. CDR3 length: 14 amino acids. In DNA, the CDR3 is TGTGCCAGCAGCTTCAGGGGGCAGGGGAGGGAGCAGTACTTC. This encodes CASSFRGQGREQYF.